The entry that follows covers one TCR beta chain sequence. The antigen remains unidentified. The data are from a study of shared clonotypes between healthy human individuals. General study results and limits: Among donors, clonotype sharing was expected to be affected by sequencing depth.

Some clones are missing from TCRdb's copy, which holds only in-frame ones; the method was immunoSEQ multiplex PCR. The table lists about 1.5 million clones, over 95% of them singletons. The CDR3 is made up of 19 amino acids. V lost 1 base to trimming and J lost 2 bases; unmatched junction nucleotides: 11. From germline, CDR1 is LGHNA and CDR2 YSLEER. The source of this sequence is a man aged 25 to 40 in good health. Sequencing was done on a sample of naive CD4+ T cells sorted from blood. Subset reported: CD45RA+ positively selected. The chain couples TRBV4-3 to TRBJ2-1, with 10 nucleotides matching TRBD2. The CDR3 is CASSQGRSRTSGAYNEQFF. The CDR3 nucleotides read TGCGCCAGCAGCCAAGGGAGGAGCCGGACTAGCGGAGCCTACAATGAGCAGTTCTTC.